This T cell receptor beta chain was identified during a study of graft-versus-host responses after intestinal transplantation. The data were produced by immunoSEQ multiplex PCR, yet TCRdb's version contains in-frame clones alone and is incomplete. The data show around 120,000 clones, about 95% seen once. This clone has only one observation. Its cognate antigen is unknown. The V segment lost 5 bases and the J segment 2 bases; nucleotides outside the gene matches: 5. The CDR3 consists of 15 residues. Germline CDR1 is LNHNV and CDR2 is YYDKDF (reference sequence). Broader study findings: Maximum circulating GvH clone levels tracked with early post-transplant HvG decreases.

The sequences come from unstimulated CD8+ T cells sorted from spleen or lymph node cells, collected before intestinal transplant. This chain joins TRBV15 and TRBJ1-5; 8 nucleotides agree with TRBD1. This sequence was found in a human donor who received an intestinal transplant. This CDR3 is CATSSTGGGNQPQHF. The CDR3 DNA follows: TGTGCCACCAGCTCCACAGGGGGGGGCAATCAGCCCCAGCATTTT. The whole variable domain, filled in from reference TRBV15 and TRBJ1-5, reads DAMVIQNPRYQVTQFGKPVTLSCSQTLNHNVMYWYQQKSSQAPKLLFHYYDKDFNNEADTPDNFQSRRPNTSFCFLDIRSPGLGDTAMYLCATSSTGGGNQPQHFGDGTRLSIL.